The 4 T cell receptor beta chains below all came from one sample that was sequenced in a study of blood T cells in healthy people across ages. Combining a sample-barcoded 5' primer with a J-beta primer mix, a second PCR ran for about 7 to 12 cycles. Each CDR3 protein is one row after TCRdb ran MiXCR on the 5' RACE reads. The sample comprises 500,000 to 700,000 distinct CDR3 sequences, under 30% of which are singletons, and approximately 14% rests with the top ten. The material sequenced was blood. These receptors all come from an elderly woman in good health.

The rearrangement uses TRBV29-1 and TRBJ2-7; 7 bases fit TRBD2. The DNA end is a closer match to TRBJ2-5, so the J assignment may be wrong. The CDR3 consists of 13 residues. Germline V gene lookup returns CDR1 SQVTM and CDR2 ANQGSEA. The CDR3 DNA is TGCAGCGTCGACCCTAGCGGCCAAGAGACCCAGTACTTC. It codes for CSVDPSGQETQYF.

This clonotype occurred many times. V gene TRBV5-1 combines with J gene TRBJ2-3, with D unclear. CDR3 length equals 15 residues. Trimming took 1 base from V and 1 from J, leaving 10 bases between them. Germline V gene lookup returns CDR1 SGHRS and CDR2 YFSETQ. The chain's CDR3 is CASSLQVEGTDTQYF. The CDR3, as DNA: TGCGCCAGCAGCTTGCAGGTTGAGGGCACAGATACGCAGTATTTT.

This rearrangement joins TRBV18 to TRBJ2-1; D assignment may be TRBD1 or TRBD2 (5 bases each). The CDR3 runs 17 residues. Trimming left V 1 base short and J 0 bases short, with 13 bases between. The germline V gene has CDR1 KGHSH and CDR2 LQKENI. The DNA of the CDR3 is TGTGCCAGCTCACCACTTAACGGGGCTCGCTCCTACAATGAGCAGTTCTTC. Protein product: CASSPLNGARSYNEQFF.

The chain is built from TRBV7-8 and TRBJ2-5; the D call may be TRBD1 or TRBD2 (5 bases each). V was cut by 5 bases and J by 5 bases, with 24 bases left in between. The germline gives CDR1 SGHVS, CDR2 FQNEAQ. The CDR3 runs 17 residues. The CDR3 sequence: CASSNPSGVLGEETQYF. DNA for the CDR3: TGTGCCAGCAGCAACCCTAGTGGGGTCCTAGGGGAGGAGACCCAGTACTTC. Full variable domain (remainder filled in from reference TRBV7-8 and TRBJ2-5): GAGVSQSPRYKVAKRGQDVALRCDPISGHVSLFWYQQALGQGPEFLTYFQNEAQLDKSGLPSDRFFAERPEGSVSTLKIQRTQQEDSAVYLCASSNPSGVLGEETQYFGPGTRLLVL.